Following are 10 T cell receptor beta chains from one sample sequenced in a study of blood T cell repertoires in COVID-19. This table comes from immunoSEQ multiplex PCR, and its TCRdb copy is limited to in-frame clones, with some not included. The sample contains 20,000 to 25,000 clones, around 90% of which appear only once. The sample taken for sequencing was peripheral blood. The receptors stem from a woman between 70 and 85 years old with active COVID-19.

Here the CDR3 DNA reads TGTGCCAGCTCTGCTATTTCCGAGCAGTACTTC. Translating gives CASSAISEQYF. This chain connects TRBV6-4 to TRBJ2-7; D ambiguous. The CDR3 has 11 residues. V lost 8 bases and J 6 bases, leaving 11 bases between the germline ends. Germline values: CDR1 MRHNA, CDR2 SNTAGT.

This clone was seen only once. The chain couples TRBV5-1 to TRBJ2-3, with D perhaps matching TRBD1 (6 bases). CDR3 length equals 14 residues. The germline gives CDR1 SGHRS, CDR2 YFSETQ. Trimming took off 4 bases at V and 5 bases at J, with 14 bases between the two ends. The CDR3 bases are TGCGCCAGCAGCCCGGGACAAACTAGAGATACGCAGTATTTT. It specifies CASSPGQTRDTQYF.

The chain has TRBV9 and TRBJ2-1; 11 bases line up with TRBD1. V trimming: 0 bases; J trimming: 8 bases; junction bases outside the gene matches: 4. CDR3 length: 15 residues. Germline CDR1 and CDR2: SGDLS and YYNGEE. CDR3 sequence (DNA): TGTGCCAGCAGCGTAGGCCAGGACAGGGGGCATGAGCAGTTCTTC. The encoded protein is CASSVGQDRGHEQFF.

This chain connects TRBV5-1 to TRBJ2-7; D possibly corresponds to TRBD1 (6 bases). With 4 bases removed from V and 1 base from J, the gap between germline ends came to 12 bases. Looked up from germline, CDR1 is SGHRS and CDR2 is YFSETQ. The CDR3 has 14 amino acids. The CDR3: CASSPDRISYEQYF. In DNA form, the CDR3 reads TGCGCCAGCAGCCCTGACAGGATTTCCTACGAGCAGTACTTC. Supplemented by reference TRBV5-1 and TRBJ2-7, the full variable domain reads KAGVTQTPRYLIKTRGQQVTLSCSPISGHRSVSWYQQTPGQGLQFLFEYFSETQRNKGNFPGRFSGRQFSNSRSEMNVSTLELGDSALYLCASSPDRISYEQYFGPGTRLTVT.

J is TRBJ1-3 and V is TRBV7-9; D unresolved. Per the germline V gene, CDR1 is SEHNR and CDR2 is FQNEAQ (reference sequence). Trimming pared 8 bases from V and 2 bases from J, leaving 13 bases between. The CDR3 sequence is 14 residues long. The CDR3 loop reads CASRVESAGNTIYF. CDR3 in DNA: TGTGCCAGCCGGGTGGAGAGCGCTGGAAACACCATATATTTT.

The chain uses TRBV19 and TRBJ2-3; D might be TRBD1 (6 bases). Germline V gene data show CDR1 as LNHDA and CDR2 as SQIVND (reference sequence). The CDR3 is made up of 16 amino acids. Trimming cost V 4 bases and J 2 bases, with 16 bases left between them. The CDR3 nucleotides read TGTGCCAGTAGTACCGGACAGCTACAATTCACAGATACGCAGTATTTT. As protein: CASSTGQLQFTDTQYF.

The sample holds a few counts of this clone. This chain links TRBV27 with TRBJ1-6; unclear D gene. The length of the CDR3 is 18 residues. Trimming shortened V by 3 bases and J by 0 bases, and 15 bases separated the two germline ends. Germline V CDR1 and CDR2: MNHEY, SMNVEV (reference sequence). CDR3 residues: CASSLRGGPSSYNSPLHF. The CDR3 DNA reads TGTGCCAGCAGTTTGCGGGGAGGGCCCAGCTCCTATAATTCACCCCTCCACTTT.

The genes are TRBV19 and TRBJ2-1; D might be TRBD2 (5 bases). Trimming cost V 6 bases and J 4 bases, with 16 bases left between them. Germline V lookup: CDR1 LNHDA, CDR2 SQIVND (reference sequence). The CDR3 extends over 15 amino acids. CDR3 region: CASSLSGGRYNEQFF. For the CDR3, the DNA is TGTGCCAGTAGCCTGAGCGGTGGGCGTTACAATGAGCAGTTCTTC. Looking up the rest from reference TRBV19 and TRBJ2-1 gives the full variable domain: DGGITQSPKYLFRKEGQNVTLSCEQNLNHDAMYWYRQDPGQGLRLIYYSQIVNDFQKGDIAEGYSVSREKKESFPLTVTSAQKNPTAFYLCASSLSGGRYNEQFFGPGTRLTVL.

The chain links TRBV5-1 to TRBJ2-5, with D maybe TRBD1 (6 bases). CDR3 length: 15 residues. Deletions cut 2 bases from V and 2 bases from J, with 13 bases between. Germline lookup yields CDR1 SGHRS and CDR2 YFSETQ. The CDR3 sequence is CASSLGAGQQETQYF. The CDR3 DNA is TGCGCCAGCAGCTTAGGGGCAGGACAGCAAGAGACCCAGTACTTC.

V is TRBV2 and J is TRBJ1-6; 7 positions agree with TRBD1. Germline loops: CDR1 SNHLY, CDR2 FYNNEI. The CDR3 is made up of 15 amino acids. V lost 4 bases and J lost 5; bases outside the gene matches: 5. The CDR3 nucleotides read TGTGCCAGCAGTGCCGGGACAGCGAATAATTCACCCCTCCACTTT. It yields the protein CASSAGTANNSPLHF. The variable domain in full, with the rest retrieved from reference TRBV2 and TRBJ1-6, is EPEVTQTPSHQVTQMGQEVILRCVPISNHLYFYWYRQILGQKVEFLVSFYNNEISEKSEIFDDQFSVERPDGSNFTLKIRSTKLEDSAMYFCASSAGTANNSPLHFGNGTRLTVT.